A single sample is the source of the 9 T cell receptor beta chains below, sequenced in a study of cytomegalovirus exposure and HLA in healthy donors. 60 Vbeta and 13 Jbeta primers were used in PCR. Assay used: immunoSEQ multiplex PCR; TCRdb lists only in-frame clones, some missing. In all, the sample yields roughly 150,000 clones. Material for sequencing was PBMCs. All receptors come from a woman aged 50 to 60 in good health and CMV-seronegative.

V and J are TRBV5-1 and TRBJ2-1; 10 nucleotides line up with TRBD2. This CDR3 is built from 15 residues. The trim removed 4 bases at V and 6 bases at J, leaving 7 bases unmatched. Germline values: CDR1 SGHRS, CDR2 YFSETQ. CDR3 coding DNA: TGCGCCAGCAGCCTGGGACTAGCGCTTCTCAATGAGCAGTTCTTC. Amino acid sequence: CASSLGLALLNEQFF.

The V and J genes are TRBV4-1 and TRBJ1-2, with TRBD1 as a possible D gene (6 bases). This CDR3 is 18 amino acids long. Trimming stripped 1 base from V and 4 bases from J, with 22 bases between. CDR1 and CDR2 (germline): MGHRA, YSYEKL. The CDR3 here is CASSQASRQELTRYGYTF. The CDR3 nucleotides read TGCGCCAGCAGCCAAGCCTCCAGACAGGAACTTACCCGCTATGGCTACACCTTC.

V is TRBV6-1 and J is TRBJ2-3; D ambiguous. This CDR3 is built from 14 residues. Germline V lookup: CDR1 MNHNS, CDR2 SASEGT. Trimming left V 7 bases short and J 0 bases short, with 11 bases between. The CDR3 protein is CASKTVSSTDTQYF. CDR3 sequence (DNA): TGTGCCAGCAAAACGGTCTCGAGCACAGATACGCAGTATTTT.

The chain is built from TRBV2 and TRBJ1-1; D remains ambiguous. This CDR3 region has 12 residues. V lost 6 bases and J lost 6, with 11 bases in between. Germline values: CDR1 SNHLY, CDR2 FYNNEI. In nucleotides, the CDR3 is TGTGCCAGCAGGAGCGGGGTCCCTGAAGCTTTCTTT. This encodes CASRSGVPEAFF.

The chain couples TRBV19 to TRBJ2-5; 10 positions match TRBD1. V was clipped by 3 bases and J by 1 base; unmatched bases: 2. Germline V gives CDR1 LNHDA, CDR2 SQIVND (reference sequence). This CDR3 contains 15 residues. The CDR3 region has the DNA TGTGCCAGTAGTATGGGGACAGGGGTCCAAGAGACCCAGTACTTC. It is translated as CASSMGTGVQETQYF.

In regard to this clone: At one end, the junction sequence differs from germline, possibly due to a read error. The chain couples TRBV7-7 to TRBJ2-2; 10 nucleotides agree with TRBD2. Germline V gene data show CDR1 as SSHAT and CDR2 as FNYEAQ (reference sequence). There are 17 residues in the CDR3. CDR3 amino acids: CASSLGLAGANTGELFF. The CDR3 coding sequence is TGTGCTAGCAGCTTAGGCCTAGCGGGGGCCAACACCGGGGAGCTGTTTTTT.

The V and J genes are TRBV4-1 and TRBJ2-2; D remains unclear. V was cut by 1 base and J by 5 bases, with 8 bases left in between. The CDR3 has 14 amino acids. Germline loops: CDR1 MGHRA, CDR2 YSYEKL. The CDR3 loop is CASSQGPWTGELFF. The CDR3 DNA reads TGCGCCAGCAGCCAAGGGCCTTGGACCGGGGAGCTGTTTTTT.

The V call is TRBV30, the J call TRBJ2-7, with 11 bases lining up with TRBD2. Germline assignment: CDR1 GTSNPN and CDR2 SVGIG (reference sequence). This CDR3 contains 13 residues. V was pared by 8 bases and J by 6 bases, with 9 bases of the junction left unmatched. The CDR3 nucleotides read TGTGCCGGGGGGGGGCTAGCGGGAGGCGAGCAGTACTTC. Its protein is CAGGGLAGGEQYF.

The chain carries TRBV5-6 and TRBJ1-1; no definite D call. CDR3 length: 13 residues. V was cut by 0 bases and J by 8 bases, with 11 bases left in between. CDR1 SGHDT and CDR2 YYEEEE come from the germline V gene. The CDR3 DNA reads TGTGCCAGCAGCTTGGGAGTCGACAACGAAGCTTTCTTT. Translation: CASSLGVDNEAFF.